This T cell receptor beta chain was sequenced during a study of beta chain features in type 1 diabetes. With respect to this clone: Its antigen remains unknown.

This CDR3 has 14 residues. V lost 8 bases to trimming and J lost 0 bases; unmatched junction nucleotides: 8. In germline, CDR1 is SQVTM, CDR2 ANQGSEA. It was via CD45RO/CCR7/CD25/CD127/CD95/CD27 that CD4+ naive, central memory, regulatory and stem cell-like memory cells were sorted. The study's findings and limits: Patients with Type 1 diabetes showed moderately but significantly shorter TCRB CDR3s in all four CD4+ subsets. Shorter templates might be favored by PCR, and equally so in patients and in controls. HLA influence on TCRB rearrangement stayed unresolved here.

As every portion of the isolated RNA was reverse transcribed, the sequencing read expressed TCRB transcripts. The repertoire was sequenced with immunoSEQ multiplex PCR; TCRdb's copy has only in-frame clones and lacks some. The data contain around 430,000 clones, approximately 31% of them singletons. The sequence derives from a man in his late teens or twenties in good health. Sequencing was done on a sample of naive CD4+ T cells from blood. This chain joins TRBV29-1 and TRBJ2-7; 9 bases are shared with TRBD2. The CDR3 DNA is TGCAGCTATACCGGGACTAGCCACTCCTACGAGCAGTACTTC. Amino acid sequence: CSYTGTSHSYEQYF.